The 32 T cell receptor beta chains listed next were all sequenced from one sample in a study of cytomegalovirus exposure and HLA in healthy donors. The PCR used 60 Vbeta and 13 Jbeta primers. Clones were sequenced by immunoSEQ multiplex PCR, and TCRdb holds only the in-frame ones, with some missing. The table lists 100,000 to 150,000 clones, 80% to 85% of them singletons. Sequencing input: PBMCs. Every receptor here comes from a human donor in good health.

This chain joins TRBV7-2 and TRBJ2-3, with D tentatively TRBD2 (6 bases). The germline V and J ends were trimmed by 1 base and 4 bases, with 12 bases remaining between them. The CDR3 sequence is 15 residues long. The germline CDR1 and CDR2 sequences are SGHTA and FQGNSA. CDR3 protein: CASSLVPSGADTQYF. Here the CDR3 DNA reads TGTGCCAGCAGCTTAGTCCCCTCGGGGGCAGATACGCAGTATTTT. Full variable domain (missing parts from reference TRBV7-2 and TRBJ2-3): GAGVSQSPSNKVTEKGKDVELRCDPISGHTALYWYRQSLGQGLEFLIYFQGNSAPDKSGLPSDRFSAERTGGSVSTLTIQRTQQEDSAVYLCASSLVPSGADTQYFGPGTRLTVL.

The V and J genes are TRBV2 and TRBJ1-2; the D gene is possibly TRBD1 (6 bases). The ends were cut back, 4 bases at V and 4 bases at J, with 13 bases in the middle. This CDR3 is 14 amino acids long. CDR1 is SNHLY and CDR2 is FYNNEI in the germline V gene. The CDR3 here is CASSVQGQGYGYTF. Written as DNA, the CDR3 is TGTGCCAGCAGTGTTCAGGGGCAGGGCTATGGCTACACCTTC.

V usage is TRBV5-6 and J usage is TRBJ1-1, with D possibly being TRBD1 (6 bases). V lost 5 bases and J 4 bases, leaving 12 bases between the germline ends. The CDR3 covers 13 residues. Germline CDR1 is SGHDT and CDR2 is YYEEEE. CDR3 DNA sequence: TGTGCCAGCAGGGAGGGGGGGGTCACTGAAGCTTTCTTT. Its translation: CASREGGVTEAFF.

The V call is TRBV5-6, the J call TRBJ1-2; D possibly corresponds to TRBD1 (5 bases). Trimming removed 5 bases from V and 6 bases from J, with 17 bases in between. Germline V gives CDR1 SGHDT, CDR2 YYEEEE. CDR3 length: 14 residues. The CDR3 protein is CASRGRQGWDGYTF. The DNA of the CDR3 is TGTGCCAGCAGGGGGAGGCAGGGCTGGGATGGCTACACCTTC. The variable domain in full, with the rest retrieved from reference TRBV5-6 and TRBJ1-2, is DAGVTQSPTHLIKTRGQQVTLRCSPKSGHDTVSWYQQALGQGPQFIFQYYEEEERQRGNFPDRFSGHQFPNYSSELNVNALLLGDSALYLCASRGRQGWDGYTFGSGTRLTVV.

This rearrangement joins TRBV5-1 to TRBJ1-2; 8 nucleotides match TRBD1. The germline V gene has CDR1 SGHRS and CDR2 YFSETQ. Trimming cost V 3 bases and J 2 bases; bases outside gene matches: 15. This CDR3 is built from 18 residues. This CDR3 reads CASSSRKQGGSVNYGYTF. CDR3 coding DNA: TGCGCCAGCAGCTCCAGAAAACAGGGGGGATCAGTAAACTATGGCTACACCTTC. Full variable domain (remainder filled in from reference TRBV5-1 and TRBJ1-2): KAGVTQTPRYLIKTRGQQVTLSCSPISGHRSVSWYQQTPGQGLQFLFEYFSETQRNKGNFPGRFSGRQFSNSRSEMNVSTLELGDSALYLCASSSRKQGGSVNYGYTFGSGTRLTVV.

The chain carries TRBV19 and TRBJ2-1, with 8 bases aligning to TRBD2. In germline, CDR1 is LNHDA, CDR2 SQIVND (reference sequence). This CDR3 is built from 12 residues. Unmatched junction bases numbered 3, after V lost 6 bases and J lost 8 bases. The CDR3: CASRSLADEQFF. The CDR3 DNA sequence: TGTGCCAGTAGGTCACTAGCGGATGAGCAGTTCTTC.

CDR3 sequence: CASSALAVFSYEQYF. The DNA of the CDR3 is TGCGCCAGCAGCGCCCTAGCGGTGTTCTCCTACGAGCAGTACTTC. The chain has TRBV4-1 and TRBJ2-7, with 7 nucleotides matching TRBD2. J gave up 0 bases and V 5 bases, and 7 bases lay outside the gene matches. The V gene's germline CDR1 is MGHRA and CDR2 YSYEKL. CDR3 size: 15 residues.

V and J are TRBV7-8 and TRBJ1-2, with 9 bases fitting TRBD1. CDR1 and CDR2 from the germline V gene are SGHVS and FQNEAQ. The CDR3 sequence is 16 residues long. The V segment lost 4 bases and the J segment 4 bases; nucleotides outside the gene matches: 10. This CDR3 reads CASSSLVGQGGYGYTF. The CDR3 DNA follows: TGTGCCAGCAGCTCCTTAGTGGGACAGGGTGGCTATGGCTACACCTTC.

This clone was detected only a few times. CDR3 in amino acids: CASSTQGVNQPQHF. CDR3 coding DNA: TGTGCCAGCAGTACGCAGGGCGTGAATCAGCCCCAGCATTTT. The chain combines TRBV5-6 with TRBJ1-5, with D perhaps TRBD1 (5 bases). The CDR3 sequence is 14 residues long. With 5 bases removed from V and 4 bases from J, the gap between germline ends came to 13 bases. Germline V lookup: CDR1 SGHDT, CDR2 YYEEEE. Combining the CDR3 with reference TRBV5-6 and TRBJ1-5 gives the whole variable domain DAGVTQSPTHLIKTRGQQVTLRCSPKSGHDTVSWYQQALGQGPQFIFQYYEEEERQRGNFPDRFSGHQFPNYSSELNVNALLLGDSALYLCASSTQGVNQPQHFGDGTRLSIL.

This sequence joins TRBV4-1 and TRBJ2-1; 10 bases fit TRBD2. The CDR3 consists of 15 residues. Trimming removed 6 bases from V and 7 bases from J; junction bases left unmatched: 9. Germline CDR1 MGHRA, CDR2 YSYEKL. The CDR3 loop is CASRLTSGASNEQFF. DNA of the CDR3: TGCGCCAGCAGACTTACTAGCGGGGCTTCGAATGAGCAGTTCTTC.

V and J are TRBV25-1 and TRBJ2-7; TRBD1 agrees at 7 bases. V trimming: 1 base; J trimming: 0 bases; junction bases outside the gene matches: 9. CDR1 and CDR2 (germline): MGHDK, SYGVNS. The CDR3 covers 17 residues. The chain's CDR3 is CASSELGQGVVSYEQYF. The CDR3 DNA reads as TGTGCCAGCAGTGAATTGGGTCAGGGGGTGGTCTCCTACGAGCAGTACTTC.

This clone was observed a few times. The gene calls are TRBV28 and TRBJ1-1; the D gene is possibly TRBD1 (6 bases). V was shortened by 6 bases and J by 5 bases, with 13 bases between the two germline ends. CDR3 length equals 13 residues. Germline V gene lookup returns CDR1 MDHEN and CDR2 SYDVKM. CDR3 sequence reads: CASRYQGKTEAFF. The CDR3 DNA follows: TGTGCCAGCAGATACCAGGGGAAGACTGAAGCTTTCTTT.

This clone showed up just once. The chain is built from TRBV6-5 and TRBJ2-5, with 10 bases aligning to TRBD1. Germline lookup yields CDR1 MNHEY and CDR2 SVGAGI. V lost 6 bases, J lost 7 bases, and 11 bases stayed unmatched. The CDR3 totals 15 residues. The CDR3 reads CASRTGTGVMGTQYF. CDR3 nucleotide sequence: TGTGCCAGCAGAACCGGGACAGGGGTAATGGGGACCCAGTACTTC.

The genes are TRBV29-1 and TRBJ2-7, with D possibly TRBD2 on 6 matching bases. Trimming removed 5 bases from V and 5 bases from J, with 13 bases in between. The CDR3 consists of 12 residues. CDR1 SQVTM and CDR2 ANQGSEA come from the germline V gene. CDR3: CSVLISGHEQYF. The CDR3 DNA reads as TGCAGCGTTCTTATTAGCGGACACGAGCAGTACTTC.

This clone was picked up a small number of times. The V gene is TRBV5-6, the J gene TRBJ2-2; D unresolved. This CDR3 contains 13 residues. Between the trimmed V and J ends, which lost 2 bases and 6 bases, there was a span of 8 bases. CDR1 and CDR2 (germline): SGHDT, YYEEEE. For the CDR3, the DNA is TGTGCCAGCAGCTTTGGCCTGGCCGGGGAGCTGTTTTTT. Translating it yields CASSFGLAGELFF. The entire variable domain, with the rest obtained from reference TRBV5-6 and TRBJ2-2, is as follows: DAGVTQSPTHLIKTRGQQVTLRCSPKSGHDTVSWYQQALGQGPQFIFQYYEEEERQRGNFPDRFSGHQFPNYSSELNVNALLLGDSALYLCASSFGLAGELFFGEGSRLTVL.

The chain carries TRBV1 and TRBJ2-7; TRBD2, the table's D call, lacks a check against the DNA. TRBV1 is assigned pseudogene status. The CDR3 loop spans 15 amino acids. The CDR3 loop reads CTSSQGGDHSYEQYF. The CDR3 region has the DNA TGCACCAGCAGCCAAGGGGGGGACCACTCCTACGAGCAGTACTTC.

The J gene is TRBJ1-1, the V gene TRBV28; 7 positions match TRBD1. Germline CDR1 reads MDHEN; CDR2 reads SYDVKM. Germline trimming cut 8 bases from V and 0 bases from J; bases unmatched to any gene: 9. The CDR3 loop spans 15 amino acids. The CDR3, as DNA: TGTGCCAGCCGTAGCCAGGGGGAAATGAACACTGAAGCTTTCTTT. Encoded protein: CASRSQGEMNTEAFF.

This chain uses TRBV7-9 with TRBJ2-7; 10 bases align to TRBD1. The CDR3 length is 15 residues. Unmatched junction bases numbered 6, after V lost 5 bases and J lost 2 bases. The germline V gene encodes CDR1 SEHNR and CDR2 FQNEAQ (reference sequence). CDR3 sequence (DNA): TGTGCCAGCAGCCCAAGGACAGGGGGGCCCTACGAGCAGTACTTC. Translation gives CASSPRTGGPYEQYF.

CDR3 residues: CASSFVGARAKNIQYF. The CDR3, as DNA: TGTGCCAGCAGCTTCGTGGGGGCGAGGGCCAAAAACATTCAGTACTTC. This chain links TRBV5-6 with TRBJ2-4; D might be TRBD1 (6 bases). V shed 2 bases and J shed 1 base, with 13 bases lying between them. Looked up from germline, CDR1 is SGHDT and CDR2 is YYEEEE. The CDR3 has 16 residues.

The chain has TRBV28 and TRBJ2-2, with 7 bases aligning to TRBD2. Germline V gene lookup returns CDR1 MDHEN and CDR2 SYDVKM. This CDR3 spans 14 amino acids. Germline trimming cut 5 bases from V and 7 bases from J; bases unmatched to any gene: 7. CDR3 amino acids: CASSPGGGGGELFF. The CDR3 nucleotides read TGTGCCAGCAGTCCGGGAGGTGGGGGCGGGGAGCTGTTTTTT.

The chain combines TRBV7-2 with TRBJ1-2; 7 nucleotides align to TRBD1. The length of the CDR3 is 13 residues. Germline V gives CDR1 SGHTA, CDR2 FQGNSA. Germline trimming cut 3 bases from V and 8 bases from J; bases unmatched to any gene: 6. The CDR3: CASSFTGDQGYTF. The CDR3 bases are TGTGCCAGCAGCTTTACAGGGGATCAAGGCTACACCTTC.

The rearrangement links TRBV29-1 to TRBJ2-1, with 11 bases matching TRBD2. CDR1 is SQVTM and CDR2 is ANQGSEA in the germline V gene. The CDR3 has 15 amino acids. J lost 10 bases, V lost 1 base, and 9 bases had no gene match. CDR3 nucleotides: TGCAGCGTTGAAGGCGCGGCTAGCGGGGGGTGGGAGCAGTTCTTC. It encodes CSVEGAASGGWEQFF.

This rearrangement joins TRBV19 to TRBJ1-2, with D possibly being TRBD1 (5 bases). The CDR3 is 14 residues long. Trimming stripped 3 bases from V and 6 bases from J, with 14 bases between. Germline CDR1 is LNHDA and CDR2 is SQIVND (reference sequence). CDR3 residues: CASSMGPFRHGYTF. In DNA form, the CDR3 reads TGTGCCAGTAGTATGGGGCCCTTTAGACATGGCTACACCTTC.

This chain uses TRBV6-1 with TRBJ1-5, with D possibly being TRBD1 (6 bases). Germline assignment: CDR1 MNHNS and CDR2 SASEGT. V dropped 1 base and J dropped 2 bases, with 12 bases sitting between them. The CDR3 is 16 amino acids. In DNA, the CDR3 is TGTGCCAGCAGTGAAGTTTATGGGGGCGGCAATCAGCCCCAGCATTTT. Its protein product is CASSEVYGGGNQPQHF.

This clone was detected only once. This chain connects TRBV4-1 to TRBJ2-7, with D possibly being TRBD1 (8 bases). V was cut by 5 bases and J by 4 bases, with 21 bases left in between. Germline lookup yields CDR1 MGHRA and CDR2 YSYEKL. This CDR3 is built from 16 residues. CDR3 residues: CASSSPHDRGLYEQYF. The CDR3 region has the DNA TGCGCCAGCAGCTCCCCCCATGACAGGGGACTATACGAGCAGTACTTC.

The chain employs TRBV4-1 and TRBJ2-1; 8 bases fit TRBD2. This CDR3 is 14 amino acids long. J lost 8 bases, V lost 6 bases, and 9 bases had no gene match. The germline gives CDR1 MGHRA, CDR2 YSYEKL. The CDR3 is CASSSRGGWDEQFF. In DNA form, the CDR3 reads TGCGCCAGCAGTTCTCGGGGGGGCTGGGATGAGCAGTTCTTC.

The chain has TRBV11-2 and TRBJ1-1, with D unclear. Germline CDR1 and CDR2: SGHAT and FQNNGV. Deletions cut 1 base from V and 2 bases from J, with 17 bases between. This CDR3 has 17 amino acids. CDR3 residues: CASSLVGLGSLNTEAFF. In DNA form, the CDR3 reads TGTGCCAGCAGCTTAGTTGGGTTGGGCAGCTTAAACACTGAAGCTTTCTTT.

The chain joins TRBV5-1 to TRBJ1-2, with 8 positions matching TRBD1. The germline gives CDR1 SGHRS, CDR2 YFSETQ. V lost 7 bases to trimming and J lost 4 bases; unmatched junction nucleotides: 12. This CDR3 contains 15 residues. CDR3 sequence reads: CASGPGQAPIYGYTF. CDR3 DNA sequence: TGCGCCAGCGGACCGGGACAGGCACCGATCTATGGCTACACCTTC.

The V call is TRBV19, the J call TRBJ2-1, with 7 bases fitting TRBD2. The CDR3 consists of 15 residues. The V and J ends lost 5 bases and 1 base, in that order; junction bases with no gene match: 5. Germline V gives CDR1 LNHDA, CDR2 SQIVND (reference sequence). CDR3 nucleotide sequence: TGTGCCAGTAGTGGTAGTAGCGGGTCCTACAATGAGCAGTTCTTC. This gives the protein CASSGSSGSYNEQFF.

This rearrangement joins TRBV28 to TRBJ2-7; tentative D call: TRBD2 (5 bases). The V end lost 5 bases, the J end lost 8 bases, and 13 bases lay between the germline ends. This CDR3 spans 12 amino acids. Germline V gene sequence: CDR1 MDHEN, CDR2 SYDVKM. This CDR3 is CASSQDSVQQYF. The CDR3 DNA reads as TGTGCCAGCAGTCAGGACTCGGTACAGCAGTACTTC.

CDR3 nucleotides: TGCGCCAGCAGCCAAGGACTTCAGCCGGACACTGAAGCTTTCTTT. Translating gives CASSQGLQPDTEAFF. The chain is built from TRBV4-1 and TRBJ1-1; no clear D. Per germline, CDR1 MGHRA and CDR2 YSYEKL. CDR3 length: 15 residues. Trimming stripped 1 base from V and 3 bases from J, with 12 bases between.

The genes are TRBV7-3 and TRBJ1-6, with TRBD1 matching over 7 bases. CDR3 size: 16 residues. Germline trimming cut 8 bases from V and 3 bases from J; bases unmatched to any gene: 10. Germline CDR1 is SGHTA and CDR2 is FQGTGA. The CDR3 sequence is CASGFGDSLYNSPLHF. The CDR3 DNA follows: TGTGCCAGCGGGTTTGGGGACAGTCTCTATAATTCACCCCTCCACTTT.